This T cell receptor (beta chain) was captured by sequencing in a study of blood T cells in healthy people across ages. For the second PCR, which ran for about 6 to 11 cycles, a sample-barcoded 5' primer and a J-beta primer mix were used. Every sample returned 3 million or more CDR3-containing paired-end reads. TCRdb independently ran MiXCR on the 5' RACE reads; one entry per CDR3 protein. The sample lists about 800,000 distinct CDR3 sequences, about 62% seen once, with roughly 22% in the top ten. The study, taken as a whole, reports: PBMCs that were unsorted prevented a conclusive naive versus antigen-experienced comparison. No one knew whether donors had CMV, which possibly confounded expanded clonotype changes. In these data, TCR beta diversity tracked strongly with naive T cell percentage.

Germline V gene lookup returns CDR1 SGHRS and CDR2 YFSETQ. The CDR3 consists of 15 residues. Trimming left V 0 bases short and J 2 bases short, with 11 bases between. This clonotype was detected a few times. The target antigen is unknown. The source material was blood. The chain joins TRBV5-1 to TRBJ1-2, with a weak D call TRBD1 (5 bases). This clonotype originated in a man aged 25-40 years in good health. This chain's CDR3 is CASSLARGTNYGYTF. The CDR3 DNA reads as TGCGCCAGCAGCTTGGCTAGGGGTACGAACTATGGCTACACCTTC.